This T cell receptor beta chain stems from a study of tumor and adjacent non-tumor tissue in lung cancer. Across the whole study: Samples averaged approximately 3.9 million productive TCRbeta reads each.

The CDR3 runs to 16 residues. CDR1 SQVTM and CDR2 ANQGSEA come from the germline V gene. Concerning this clonotype itself: Its specificity is unknown. Mismatch with germline at one junction end may stem from a read error.

Study-wide findings and caveats: Higher tumor TCR diversity was associated with shorter survival. Compared with tumor, normal lung showed significantly lower TCR diversity.

The library came from three nested PCR rounds adapted from ARM-PCR protocols. TCRdb redid the calling of the multiplex PCR reads with MiXCR, one entry per CDR3 protein. Of tens of thousands of distinct CDR3 sequences listed, around 59% are singletons. RNA was extracted from bulk tissue without any cell sorting. This non-tumor lung sample came from over 3 cm beyond the tumor edge. Between August and November 2014, newly diagnosed, chemotherapy-naive lung cancer patients underwent thoracic surgery in China. The sample was distant non-tumor lung tissue. The receptor comes from a woman aged 70 to 79 with non-small cell lung cancer. The chain uses TRBV29-1 and TRBJ2-7, with 14 bases fitting TRBD2. The CDR3 reads CSVDGQGTSGSYEEYF. Here the CDR3 DNA reads TGCAGCGTTGATGGTCAGGGGACTAGCGGGAGCTACGAGGAGTACTTC.